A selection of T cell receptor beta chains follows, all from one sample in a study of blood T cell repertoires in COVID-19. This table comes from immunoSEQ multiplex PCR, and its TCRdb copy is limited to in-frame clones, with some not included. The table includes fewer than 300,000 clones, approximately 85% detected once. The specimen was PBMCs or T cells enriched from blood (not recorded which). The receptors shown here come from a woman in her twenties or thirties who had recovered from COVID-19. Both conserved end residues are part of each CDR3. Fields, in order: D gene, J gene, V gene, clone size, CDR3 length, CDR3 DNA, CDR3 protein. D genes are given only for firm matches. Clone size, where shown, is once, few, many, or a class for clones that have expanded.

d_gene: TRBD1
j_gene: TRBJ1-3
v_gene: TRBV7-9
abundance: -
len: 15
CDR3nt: TGTGCCAGCACGTGGCAGGGGGCATCGGGAAACACCATATATTTT
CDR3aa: CASTWQGASGNTIYF

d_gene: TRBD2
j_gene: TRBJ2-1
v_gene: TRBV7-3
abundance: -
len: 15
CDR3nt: TGTGCCAGCATCCACTTTAGCGGGAGGGACGCTGAGCAGTTCTTC
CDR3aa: CASIHFSGRDAEQFF

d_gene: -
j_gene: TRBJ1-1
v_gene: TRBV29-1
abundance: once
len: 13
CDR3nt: TGCAGCGTTGCACAGGAGATGAACACTGAAGCTTTCTTT
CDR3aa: CSVAQEMNTEAFF

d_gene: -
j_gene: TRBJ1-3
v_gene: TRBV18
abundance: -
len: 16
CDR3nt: TGTGCCAGCTCCCCGGGGGGGGGACCCTCTGGAAACACCATATATTTT
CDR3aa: CASSPGGGPSGNTIYF

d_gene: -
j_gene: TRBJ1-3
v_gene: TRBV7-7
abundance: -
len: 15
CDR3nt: TGTGCCAGCAGCTTGGGGACAAATCCTGGAAACACCATATATTTT
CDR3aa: CASSLGTNPGNTIYF

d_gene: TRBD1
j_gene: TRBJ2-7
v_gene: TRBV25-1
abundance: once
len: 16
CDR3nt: TGTGCCAGCAGTGGACTCCCGGGACAGCAAACCTACGAGCAGTACTTC
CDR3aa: CASSGLPGQQTYEQYF

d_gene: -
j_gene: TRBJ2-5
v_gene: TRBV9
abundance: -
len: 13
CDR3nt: TGTGCCAGCAGCGTAGACGAGTATGGGACCCAGTACTTC
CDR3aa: CASSVDEYGTQYF

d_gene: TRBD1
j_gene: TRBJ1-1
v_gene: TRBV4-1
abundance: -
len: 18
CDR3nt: TGCGCCAGCAGCCCGCGATATCGACAGGGGCGTCCGAACACTGAAGCTTTCTTT
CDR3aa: CASSPRYRQGRPNTEAFF

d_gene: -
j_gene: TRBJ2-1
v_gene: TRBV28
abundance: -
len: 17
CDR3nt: TGTGCCAGCAGTTTAACAAGCGGGCGGAGCTCCTACAATGAGCAGTTCTTC
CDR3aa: CASSLTSGRSSYNEQFF

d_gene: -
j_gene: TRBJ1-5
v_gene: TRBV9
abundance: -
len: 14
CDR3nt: TGTGCCAGCAGCGTAGGAGGTGTCGCTCAGCCCCAGCATTTT
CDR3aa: CASSVGGVAQPQHF

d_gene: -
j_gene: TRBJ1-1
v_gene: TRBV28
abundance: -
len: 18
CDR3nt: TGTGCCAGCAGTCTCGTTAGGCCTCAGGGGCACTCGAACACTGAAGCTTTCTTT
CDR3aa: CASSLVRPQGHSNTEAFF

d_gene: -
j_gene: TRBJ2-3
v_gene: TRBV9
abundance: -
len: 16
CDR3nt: TGTGCCAGCAGCGTAGAGGCGGGGCAAGGCACGAATACGCAGTATTTT
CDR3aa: CASSVEAGQGTNTQYF

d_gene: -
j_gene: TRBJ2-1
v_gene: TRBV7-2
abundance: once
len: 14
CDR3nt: TGTGCCAGCAGCTCCTACGGGTCCTACAATGAGCAGTTCTTC
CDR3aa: CASSSYGSYNEQFF

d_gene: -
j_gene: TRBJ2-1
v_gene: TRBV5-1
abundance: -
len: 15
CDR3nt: TGCGCCAGCAGCCTAACGGGAGACTCAATCGCCGAGCAGTTCTTC
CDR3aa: CASSLTGDSIAEQFF

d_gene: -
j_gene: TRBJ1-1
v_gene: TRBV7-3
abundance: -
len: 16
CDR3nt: TGTGCCAGCAGCCCCTCAATAGGACAGTTGAACACTGAAGCTTTCTTT
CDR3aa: CASSPSIGQLNTEAFF

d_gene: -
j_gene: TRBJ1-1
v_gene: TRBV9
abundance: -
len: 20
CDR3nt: TGTGCCAGCAGCGTAAATCCCTACCAGGCCGGCTCTTTTGAGAACACTGAAGCTTTCTTT
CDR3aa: CASSVNPYQAGSFENTEAFF

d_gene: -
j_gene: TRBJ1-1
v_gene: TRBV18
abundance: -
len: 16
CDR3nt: TGTGCCAGCTCACCGGTGCAGGGGTCGAGGGACACTGAAGCTTTCTTT
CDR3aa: CASSPVQGSRDTEAFF

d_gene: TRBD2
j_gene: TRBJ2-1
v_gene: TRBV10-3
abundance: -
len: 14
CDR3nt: TGTGCCATCAACCCTAGCGGGAACTACAATGAGCAGTTCTTC
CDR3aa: CAINPSGNYNEQFF

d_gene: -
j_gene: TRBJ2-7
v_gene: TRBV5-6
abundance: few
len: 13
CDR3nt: TGTGCCAGCAGTAGGCCAGGGTACAACGAGCAGTACTTC
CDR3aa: CASSRPGYNEQYF

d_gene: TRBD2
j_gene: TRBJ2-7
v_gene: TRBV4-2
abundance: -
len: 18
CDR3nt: TGTGCCAGCAGCCAAGAAGCATTCGGACTAGCGGGAGTTTACGAGCAGTACTTC
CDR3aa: CASSQEAFGLAGVYEQYF

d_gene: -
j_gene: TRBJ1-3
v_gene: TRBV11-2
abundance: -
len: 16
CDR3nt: TGTGCCAGCAGCATAACTTGGGAGGGCTCTGGAAACACCATATATTTT
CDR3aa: CASSITWEGSGNTIYF

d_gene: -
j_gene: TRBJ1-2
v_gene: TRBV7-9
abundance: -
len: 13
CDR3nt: TGTGCCAGCAGCTTGGGGGGAAGTTCTGGCTACACCTTC
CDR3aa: CASSLGGSSGYTF

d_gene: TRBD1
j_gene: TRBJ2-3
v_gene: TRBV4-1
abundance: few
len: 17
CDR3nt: TGCGCCAGCAGCCAACCTAGGACAGGGGCGTTAGGAGATACGCAGTATTTT
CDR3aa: CASSQPRTGALGDTQYF

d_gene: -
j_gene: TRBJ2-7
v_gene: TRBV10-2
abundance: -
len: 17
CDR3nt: TGCGCCAGCACCCTAGCGGGTTGGGGACAGAGCTCCTACGAGCAGTACTTC
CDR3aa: CASTLAGWGQSSYEQYF

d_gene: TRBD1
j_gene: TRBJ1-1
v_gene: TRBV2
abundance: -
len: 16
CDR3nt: TGTGCCAGCAGCGACTGGACAGGGAGAAGGGACACTGAAGCTTTCTTT
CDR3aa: CASSDWTGRRDTEAFF

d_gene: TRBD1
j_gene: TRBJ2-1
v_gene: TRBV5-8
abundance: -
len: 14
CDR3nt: TGTGCCAGCAGCTTGCAGGGGGCGTACAATGAGCAGTTCTTC
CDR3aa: CASSLQGAYNEQFF

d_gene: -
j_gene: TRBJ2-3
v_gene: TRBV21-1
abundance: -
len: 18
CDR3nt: TGTGCCAGCAGTACTCAAAAGGTGGGGCACTCTAGCACAGATACGCAGTATTTT
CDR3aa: CASSTQKVGHSSTDTQYF

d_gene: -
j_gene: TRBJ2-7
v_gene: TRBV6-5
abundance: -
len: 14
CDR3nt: TGTGCCAGCAGACTCGAGGGAACCATCTACGAGCAGTACTTC
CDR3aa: CASRLEGTIYEQYF

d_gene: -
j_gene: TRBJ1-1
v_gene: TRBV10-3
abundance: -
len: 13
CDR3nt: TGTGCCATCAGTGGACAGCCGAACACTGAAGCTTTCTTT
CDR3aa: CAISGQPNTEAFF

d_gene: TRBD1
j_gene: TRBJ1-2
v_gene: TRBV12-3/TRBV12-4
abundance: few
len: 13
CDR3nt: TGTGCCAGCAGTTCGGGACAGGAGTATGGCTACACCTTC
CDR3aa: CASSSGQEYGYTF

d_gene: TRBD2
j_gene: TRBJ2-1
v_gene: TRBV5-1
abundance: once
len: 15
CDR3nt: TGCGCCAGCAGCTCTAGCGGAGGCCTATACAATGAGCAGTTCTTC
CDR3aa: CASSSSGGLYNEQFF

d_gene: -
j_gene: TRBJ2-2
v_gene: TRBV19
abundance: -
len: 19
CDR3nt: TGTGCCAGTAGTATAGAGAACTACCGACTAATTGCGAACACCGGGGAGCTGTTTTTT
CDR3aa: CASSIENYRLIANTGELFF

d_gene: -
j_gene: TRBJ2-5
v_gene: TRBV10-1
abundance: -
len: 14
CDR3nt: TGCGCCAGCAGTGACGCGGGACTCTCAGAGACCCAGTACTTC
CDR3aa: CASSDAGLSETQYF

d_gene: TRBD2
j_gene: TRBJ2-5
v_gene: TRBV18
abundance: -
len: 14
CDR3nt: TGTGCCAGCTCGCCAGCGGGAGGGCAGGAGACCCAGTACTTC
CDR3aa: CASSPAGGQETQYF

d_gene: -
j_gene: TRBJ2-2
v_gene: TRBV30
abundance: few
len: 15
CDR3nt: TGTGCCTACAGCCTACAGGGTGATCACCAATTGTGGCTGTTTTTT
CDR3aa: CAYSLQGDHQLWLFF

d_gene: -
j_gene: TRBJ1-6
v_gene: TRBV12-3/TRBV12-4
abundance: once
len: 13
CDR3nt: TGTGCCAGCACTCTGACACATAATTCACCCCTCCACTTT
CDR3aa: CASTLTHNSPLHF

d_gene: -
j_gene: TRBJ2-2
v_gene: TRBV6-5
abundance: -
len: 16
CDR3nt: TGTGCCAGCAGTTCGTCCGTGGAGGGTAATGACGGGGAGCTGTTTTTT
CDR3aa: CASSSSVEGNDGELFF

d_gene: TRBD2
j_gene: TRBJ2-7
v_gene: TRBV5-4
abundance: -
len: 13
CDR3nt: TGTGCCAGCAGCCCTGGGAGGGCCGACGAGCAGTACTTC
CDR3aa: CASSPGRADEQYF

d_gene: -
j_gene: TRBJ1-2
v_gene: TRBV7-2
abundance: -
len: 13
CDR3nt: TGTGCCAGCAGCTTACCTCCGTTGGGCGGCTACACCTTC
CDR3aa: CASSLPPLGGYTF

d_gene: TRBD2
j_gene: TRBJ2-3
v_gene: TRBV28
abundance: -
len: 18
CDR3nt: TGTGCCAGCAGATTTGGACTAGCGGGCTTCTCGGGCACAGATACGCAGTATTTT
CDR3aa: CASRFGLAGFSGTDTQYF

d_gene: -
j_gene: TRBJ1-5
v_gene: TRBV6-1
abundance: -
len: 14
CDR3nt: TGTGCCAGCAGTGAGCGGACAAACAATCAGCCCCAGCATTTT
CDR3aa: CASSERTNNQPQHF

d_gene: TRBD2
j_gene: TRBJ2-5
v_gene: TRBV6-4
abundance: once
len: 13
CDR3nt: TGTGCCAGCAGTGCCTCGGGGGGAGAGACCCAGTACTTC
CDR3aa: CASSASGGETQYF

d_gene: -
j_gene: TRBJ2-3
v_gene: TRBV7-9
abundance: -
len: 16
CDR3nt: TGTGCCAGCAGCTTTGTGGGGGACTGGGGCACAGATACGCAGTATTTT
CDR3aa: CASSFVGDWGTDTQYF

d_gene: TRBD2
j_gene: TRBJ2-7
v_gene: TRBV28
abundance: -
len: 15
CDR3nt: TGTGCCAGCAGTCCGACTAGCGGGTTACGCTACGAGCAGTACTTC
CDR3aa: CASSPTSGLRYEQYF

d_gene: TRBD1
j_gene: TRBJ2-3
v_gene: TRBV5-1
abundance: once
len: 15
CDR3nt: TGCGCCAGCAGCCAACGGACAGGGCGATCAGATACGCAGTATTTT
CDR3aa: CASSQRTGRSDTQYF

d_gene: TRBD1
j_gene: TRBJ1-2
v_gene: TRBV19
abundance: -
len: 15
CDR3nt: TGTGCCAGTAGTAAGGGACAGGGGGCTAACTATGGCTACACCTTC
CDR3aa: CASSKGQGANYGYTF

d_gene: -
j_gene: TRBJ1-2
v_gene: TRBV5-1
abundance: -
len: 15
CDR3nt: TGCGCCAGCAGCTTGGGGAGCCAAGCTAACTATGGCTACACCTTC
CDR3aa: CASSLGSQANYGYTF

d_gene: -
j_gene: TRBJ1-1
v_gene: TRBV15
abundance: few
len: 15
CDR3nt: TGTGCCACCAGAGGAGGGGCCATTAGGGACACTGAAGCTTTCTTT
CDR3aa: CATRGGAIRDTEAFF

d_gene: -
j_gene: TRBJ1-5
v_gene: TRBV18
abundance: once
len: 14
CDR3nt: TGTGCCAGCTCGACAGACAATAGCAATCAGCCCCAGCATTTT
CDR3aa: CASSTDNSNQPQHF

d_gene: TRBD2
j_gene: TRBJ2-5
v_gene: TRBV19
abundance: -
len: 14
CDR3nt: TGTGCCAGTAGTCCCTCTGGGGGGGTGGAGACCCAGTACTTC
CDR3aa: CASSPSGGVETQYF

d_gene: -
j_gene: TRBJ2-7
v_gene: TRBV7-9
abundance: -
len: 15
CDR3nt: TGTGCCAGCAGCTTAGCCGGGACATTCTCCTACGAGCAGTACTTC
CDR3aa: CASSLAGTFSYEQYF

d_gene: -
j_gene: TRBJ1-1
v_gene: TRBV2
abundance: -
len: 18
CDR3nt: TGTGCCAGCAGTGAAGGAGTCGGGACACAGCTTCTGAACACTGAAGCTTTCTTT
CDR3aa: CASSEGVGTQLLNTEAFF

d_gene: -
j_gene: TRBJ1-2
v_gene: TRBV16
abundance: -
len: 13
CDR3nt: TGTGCCAGCAGCCAATCGGGCAGGCCCGGCTACACCTTC
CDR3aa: CASSQSGRPGYTF

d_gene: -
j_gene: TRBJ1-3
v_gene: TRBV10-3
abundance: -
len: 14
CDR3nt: TGTGCCATCAGCCTGACACCCTCTGGAAACACCATATATTTT
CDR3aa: CAISLTPSGNTIYF

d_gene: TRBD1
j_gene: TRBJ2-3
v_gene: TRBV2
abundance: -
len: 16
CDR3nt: TGTGCCAGATCAACGGACAGGCGAGATAGCACAGATACGCAGTATTTT
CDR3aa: CARSTDRRDSTDTQYF